One sample yielded the 4 T cell receptor beta chains listed below, sequenced in a study of T cells in Graves' hyperthyroidism and ophthalmopathy. What was amplified from RNA transcripts were TCR beta CDR3 regions. The HTBI primer set drove a first-round RT-PCR of the TCR CDR3. One entry per CDR3 protein, called by TCRdb with MiXCR from the multiplex PCR reads. Here the sample spans 550,000 to 700,000 distinct CDR3 sequences, under 60% being singletons. Sequencing was performed on peripheral blood or thyroid tissue (not recorded which). The receptor set was obtained from an adult woman with Graves' disease, either hyperthyroidism or ophthalmopathy (not recorded which).

In this sample, this clonotype turned up many times. The chain recombines TRBV5-5 with TRBJ2-7; possibly TRBD1 for D (5 bases). Trimming shortened V by 0 bases and J by 6 bases, and 10 bases separated the two germline ends. The CDR3 runs 13 residues. Germline-derived CDR1 and CDR2 are SGHKS and YYEKEE (reference sequence). The CDR3 nucleotides are TGTGCCAGCAGCTTGGCGAAGGGGATCGAGCAGTACTTC. Amino acid sequence: CASSLAKGIEQYF.

This rearrangement joins TRBV7-2 to TRBJ1-3; a possible D gene is TRBD1 (5 bases). CDR1 SGHTA and CDR2 FQGNSA come from the germline V gene. Trimming took off 1 base at V and 0 bases at J, with 10 bases between the two ends. This CDR3 has 16 amino acids. CDR3 residues: CASSLVPGGSGNTIYF. The CDR3 DNA reads as TGTGCCAGCAGCTTAGTTCCGGGGGGCTCTGGAAACACCATATATTTT.

This clonotype has at least ten counts. The chain couples TRBV6-1 to TRBJ1-5; D not resolved. The germline gives CDR1 MNHNS, CDR2 SASEGT. CDR3 length: 15 residues. Between the trimmed V and J ends, which lost 1 base and 8 bases, there was a span of 15 bases. CDR3 sequence reads: CASSEGPLGGKPQHF. For the CDR3, the DNA is TGTGCCAGCAGTGAAGGTCCCCTCGGCGGGAAGCCCCAGCATTTT.

The chain carries TRBV25-1 and TRBJ2-5, with TRBD2 identical over 10 bases. Trimming took 6 bases from V and 0 from J; bases not matched to a gene: 4. Germline V gene data show CDR1 as MGHDK and CDR2 as SYGVNS. This CDR3 contains 15 residues. CDR3 in DNA: TGTGCCAGCAGCGTCGGGACTAGCGACCAAGAGACCCAGTACTTC. It specifies CASSVGTSDQETQYF. The full variable domain, completed using reference TRBV25-1 and TRBJ2-5, is EADIYQTPRYLVIGTGKKITLECSQTMGHDKMYWYQQDPGMELHLIHYSYGVNSTEKGDLSSESTVSRIRTEHFPLTLESARPSHTSQYLCASSVGTSDQETQYFGPGTRLLVL.